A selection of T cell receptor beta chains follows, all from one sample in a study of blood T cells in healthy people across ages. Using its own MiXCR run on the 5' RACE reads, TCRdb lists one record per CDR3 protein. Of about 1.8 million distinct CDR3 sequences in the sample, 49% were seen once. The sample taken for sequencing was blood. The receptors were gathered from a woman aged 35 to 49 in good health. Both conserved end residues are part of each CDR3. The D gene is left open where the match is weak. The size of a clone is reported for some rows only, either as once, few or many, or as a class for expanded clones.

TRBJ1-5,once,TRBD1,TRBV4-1,CASSRGQGPINQPQHF,TGCGCCAGCAGCCGCGGACAGGGGCCGATCAATCAGCCCCAGCATTTT
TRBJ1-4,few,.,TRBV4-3,CASSQSVRSIDSGEKLFF,TGCGCCAGCAGCCAATCTGTTCGGAGCATAGATTCGGGAGAAAAACTGTTTTTT
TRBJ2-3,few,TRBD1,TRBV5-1,CASSLTGEWTDTQYF,TGCGCCAGTAGCTTAACAGGGGAATGGACAGATACGCAGTATTTT
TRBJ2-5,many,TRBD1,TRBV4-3,CASSLRTGGIPFQETQYF,TGCGCCAGCAGCCTGCGGACAGGGGGCATCCCCTTCCAAGAGACCCAGTACTTC
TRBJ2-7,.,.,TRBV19,CASSPTTGMVRSPQYF,TGTGCCAGTAGCCCAACCACAGGGATGGTGAGGAGTCCCCAGTACTTC
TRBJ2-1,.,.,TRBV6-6,CASSLFRGTNNEQFF,TGTGCCAGCAGCCTTTTCCGGGGAACAAACAATGAGCAGTTCTTC
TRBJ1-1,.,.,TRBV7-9,CASSSAGGDTEAFF,TGTGCCAGCAGTTCGGCAGGAGGTGACACTGAAGCTTTCTTT
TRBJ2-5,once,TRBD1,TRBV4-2,CASSQDKGDRAETQYF,TGTGCCAGCAGCCAAGATAAGGGGGACAGGGCTGAGACCCAGTACTTC
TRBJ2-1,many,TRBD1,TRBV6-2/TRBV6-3,CASTRQGNEQFF,TGTGCCAGCACCCGACAGGGCAATGAGCAGTTCTTC
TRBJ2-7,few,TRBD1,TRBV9,CASSPTGSLSYEQYF,TGTGCCAGCAGCCCGACAGGGTCCCTCTCCTACGAGCAGTACTTC
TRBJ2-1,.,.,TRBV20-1,CSASHGQIPPEQFF,TGCAGTGCTAGTCACGGACAGATCCCCCCTGAGCAGTTCTTC
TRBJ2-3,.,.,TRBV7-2,CAGSPSGPSTDTQYF,TGTGCCGGCAGCCCCAGCGGGCCTAGCACAGATACGCAGTATTTT
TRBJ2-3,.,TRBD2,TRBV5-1,CASRMERGTDTQYF,TGCGCCAGCAGGATGGAGCGGGGTACGGATACGCAGTATTTT
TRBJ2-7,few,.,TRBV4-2,CASSQDGQVIYEQYF,TGTGCCAGCAGCCAAGACGGTCAAGTGATCTACGAGCAGTACTTC
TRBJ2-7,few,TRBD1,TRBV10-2,CASSELQGYYEQYF,TGCGCCAGCAGTGAGTTACAGGGGTACTACGAGCAGTACTTC
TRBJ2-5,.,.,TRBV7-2,CASSLTSATRETQYF,TGTGCCAGCAGCTTAACCTCGGCCACCCGAGAGACCCAGTACTTC
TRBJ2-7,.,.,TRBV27,CASSFVGAHSYEQYF,TGTGCCAGCAGTTTCGTGGGGGCCCACTCCTACGAGCAGTACTTC
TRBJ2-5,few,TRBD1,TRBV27,CASKNGQGVETQYF,TGTGCCAGCAAAAACGGACAGGGGGTAGAGACCCAGTACTTC
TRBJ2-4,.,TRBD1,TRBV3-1,CASSRPDRGTKNIQYF,TGTGCCAGCAGCCGACCGGACAGGGGAACCAAAAACATTCAGTACTTC
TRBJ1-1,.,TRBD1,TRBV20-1,CSARRDSNTEAFF,TGCAGTGCTAGACGGGACAGCAACACTGAAGCTTTCTTT
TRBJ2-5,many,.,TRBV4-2,CASSQELQQETQYF,TGTGCCAGCAGCCAAGAATTGCAGCAAGAGACCCAGTACTTC
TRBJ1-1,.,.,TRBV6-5,CASSPPWGNREAFF,TGTGCCAGCAGCCCCCCATGGGGCAACCGTGAAGCTTTCTTT
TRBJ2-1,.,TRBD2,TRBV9,CASSVGGGGHLYNEQFF,TGTGCCAGCAGCGTAGGCGGGGGGGGACACTTATACAATGAGCAGTTCTTC
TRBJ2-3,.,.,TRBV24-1,CATSDPGVSRSTDTQYF,TGTGCCACCAGTGATCCCGGGGTCAGTCGGAGTACAGATACGCAGTATTTT
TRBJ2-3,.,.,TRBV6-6,CASSPDVGRGDTQYF,TGTGCCAGCAGTCCGGACGTGGGGCGGGGAGATACGCAGTATTTT
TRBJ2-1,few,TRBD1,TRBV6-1,CASSGTGDPAPHNEQFF,TGTGCCAGCAGTGGGACAGGAGACCCAGCCCCCCACAATGAGCAGTTCTTC
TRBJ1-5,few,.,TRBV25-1,CASSDWRQSNQPQHF,TGTGCCAGCAGTGATTGGAGACAGAGCAATCAGCCCCAGCATTTT
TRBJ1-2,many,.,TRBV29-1,CSVVATPNRSYGYTF,TGCAGCGTTGTAGCGACGCCGAACAGAAGCTATGGCTACACCTTC
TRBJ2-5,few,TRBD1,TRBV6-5,CASSFRQGAETQYF,TGTGCCAGCAGTTTCAGACAGGGGGCTGAGACCCAGTACTTC
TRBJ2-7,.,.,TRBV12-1,CASRQGLCREQYF,TGTGCCAGCAGACAAGGACTTTGTCGCGAGCAGTACTTC
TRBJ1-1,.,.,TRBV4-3,CASSQDWDDDPSTEAFF,TGCGCCAGCAGCCAAGATTGGGACGATGACCCAAGTACTGAAGCTTTCTTT
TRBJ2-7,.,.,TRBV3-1,CASSQTRNWYFYEQYF,TGTGCCAGCAGCCAGACGAGAAATTGGTACTTCTACGAGCAGTACTTC
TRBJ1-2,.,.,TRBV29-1,CSVVRGGSGGYTF,TGCAGCGTTGTTAGGGGAGGATCTGGTGGCTACACCTTC
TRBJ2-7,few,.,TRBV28,CASSSAEQYF,TGTGCCAGCAGTTCAGCCGAGCAGTACTTC
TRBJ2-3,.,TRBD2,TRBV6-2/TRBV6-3,CASSYSGTSGAQYF,TGTGCCAGCAGTTACTCCGGGACTAGCGGAGCGCAGTATTTT
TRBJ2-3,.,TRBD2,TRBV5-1,CASSLEISGADTQYF,TGCGCCAGCAGCTTGGAGATCAGCGGGGCGGATACGCAGTATTTT
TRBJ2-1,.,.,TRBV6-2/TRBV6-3,CASSYSSFQFF,TGTGCCAGCAGTTACTCGAGTTTTCAGTTCTTC
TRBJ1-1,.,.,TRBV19,CASNRGARNTEAFF,TGTGCCAGTAACCGGGGGGCGAGGAACACTGAAGCTTTCTTT
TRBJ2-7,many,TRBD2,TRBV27,CASSDLGGYEQYF,TGTGCCAGCTCAGATTTGGGGGGGTACGAGCAGTACTTC
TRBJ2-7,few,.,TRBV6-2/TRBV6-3,CASRSLPYEQYF,TGTGCCAGCCGTTCGCTCCCATACGAGCAGTACTTC
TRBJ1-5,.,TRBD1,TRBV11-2,CASSPSRGFGDQPQHF,TGTGCCAGCAGCCCTAGCAGGGGGTTTGGTGATCAGCCCCAGCATTTT
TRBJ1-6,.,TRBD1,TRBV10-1,CATDNRGFNSPLHF,TGCGCCACGGACAACAGGGGATTTAATTCACCCCTCCACTTT
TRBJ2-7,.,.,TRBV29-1,CSAGSAGYYEQYF,TGCAGCGCCGGGAGCGCGGGGTACTACGAGCAGTACTTC
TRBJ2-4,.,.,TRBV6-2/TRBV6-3,CASGQRKNIQYF,TGTGCCAGCGGACAGCGGAAAAACATTCAGTACTTC
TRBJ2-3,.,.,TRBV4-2,CASSQDSQELADTQYF,TGTGCCAGCAGCCAAGACAGTCAGGAACTAGCAGATACGCAGTATTTT